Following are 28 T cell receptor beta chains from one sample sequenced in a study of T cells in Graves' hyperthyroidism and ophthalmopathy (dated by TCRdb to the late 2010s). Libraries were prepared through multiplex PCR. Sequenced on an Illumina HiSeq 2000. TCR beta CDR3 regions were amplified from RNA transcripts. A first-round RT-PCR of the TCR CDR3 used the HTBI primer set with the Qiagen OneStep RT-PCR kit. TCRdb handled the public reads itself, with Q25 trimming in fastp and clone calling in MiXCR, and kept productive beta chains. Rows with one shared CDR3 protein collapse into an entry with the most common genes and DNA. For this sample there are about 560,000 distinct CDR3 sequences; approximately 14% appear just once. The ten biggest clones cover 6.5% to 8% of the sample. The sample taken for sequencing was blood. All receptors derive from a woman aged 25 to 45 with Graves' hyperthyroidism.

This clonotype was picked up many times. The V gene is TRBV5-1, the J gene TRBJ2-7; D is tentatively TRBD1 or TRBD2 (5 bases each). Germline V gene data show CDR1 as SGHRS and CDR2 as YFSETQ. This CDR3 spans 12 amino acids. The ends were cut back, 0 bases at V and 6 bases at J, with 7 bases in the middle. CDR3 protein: CASSLGGVEQYF. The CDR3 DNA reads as TGCGCCAGCAGCTTGGGAGGGGTCGAGCAGTACTTC.

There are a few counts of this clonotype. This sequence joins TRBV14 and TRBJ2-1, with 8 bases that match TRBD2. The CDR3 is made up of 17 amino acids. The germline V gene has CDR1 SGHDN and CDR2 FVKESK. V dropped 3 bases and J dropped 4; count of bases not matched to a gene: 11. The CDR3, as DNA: TGTGCCAGCAGCCATGACTTAGCGGGGATCCTTTACAATGAGCAGTTCTTC. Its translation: CASSHDLAGILYNEQFF. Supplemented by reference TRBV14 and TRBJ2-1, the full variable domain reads EAGVTQFPSHSVIEKGQTVTLRCDPISGHDNLYWYRRVMGKEIKFLLHFVKESKQDESGMPNNRFLAERTGGTYSTLKVQPAELEDSGVYFCASSHDLAGILYNEQFFGPGTRLTVL.

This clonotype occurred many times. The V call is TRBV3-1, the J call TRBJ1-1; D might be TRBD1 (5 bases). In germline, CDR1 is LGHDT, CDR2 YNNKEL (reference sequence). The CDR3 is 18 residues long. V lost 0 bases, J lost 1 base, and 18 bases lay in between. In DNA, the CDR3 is TGTGCCAGCAGCCAAGATTTATTGGGGGAGGGCCCGAACACTGAAGCTTTCTTT. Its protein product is CASSQDLLGEGPNTEAFF. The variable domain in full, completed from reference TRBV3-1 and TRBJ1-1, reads DTAVSQTPKYLVTQMGNDKSIKCEQNLGHDTMYWYKQDSKKFLKIMFSYNNKELIINETVPNRFSPKSPDKAHLNLHINSLELGDSAVYFCASSQDLLGEGPNTEAFFGQGTRLTVV.

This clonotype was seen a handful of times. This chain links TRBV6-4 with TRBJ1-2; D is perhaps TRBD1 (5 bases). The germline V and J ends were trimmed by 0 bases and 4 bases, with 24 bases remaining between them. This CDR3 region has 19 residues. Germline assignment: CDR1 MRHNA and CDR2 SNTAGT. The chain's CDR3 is CASSDSKRAGAGLAYGYTF. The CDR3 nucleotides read TGTGCCAGCAGTGACTCGAAGAGGGCTGGGGCAGGATTAGCCTATGGCTACACCTTC.

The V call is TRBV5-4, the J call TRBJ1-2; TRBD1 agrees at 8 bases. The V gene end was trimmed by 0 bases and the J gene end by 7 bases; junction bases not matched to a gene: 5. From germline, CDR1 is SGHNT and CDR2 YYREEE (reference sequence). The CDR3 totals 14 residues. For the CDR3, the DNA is TGTGCCAGCAGCTTGGGACAGGGGCGGAGTGGCTACACCTTC. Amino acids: CASSLGQGRSGYTF.

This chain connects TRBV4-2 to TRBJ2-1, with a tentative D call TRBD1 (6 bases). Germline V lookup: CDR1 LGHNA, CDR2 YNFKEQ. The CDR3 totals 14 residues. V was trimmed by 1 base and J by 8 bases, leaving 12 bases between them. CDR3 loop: CASSQGTVNDEQFF. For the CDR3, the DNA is TGTGCCAGCAGCCAAGGGACAGTTAACGATGAGCAGTTCTTC.

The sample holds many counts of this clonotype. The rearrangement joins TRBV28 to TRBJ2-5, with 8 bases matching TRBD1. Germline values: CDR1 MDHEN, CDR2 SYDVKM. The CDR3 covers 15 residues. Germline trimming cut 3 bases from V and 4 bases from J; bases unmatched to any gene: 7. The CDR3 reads CASSFETGTGETQYF. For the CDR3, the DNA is TGTGCCAGCAGTTTTGAAACCGGGACAGGAGAGACCCAGTACTTC.

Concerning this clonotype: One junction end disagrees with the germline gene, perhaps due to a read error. CDR3 in amino acids: CASSLEFVEMKGNTIYF. The DNA of the CDR3 is TGTGCCAGCAGCTTAGAGTTCGTGGAGATGAAGGGAAACACCATATATTTT. V usage is TRBV12-3 or TRBV12-4 and J usage is TRBJ1-3; no reliable D call. This CDR3 is 17 amino acids long.

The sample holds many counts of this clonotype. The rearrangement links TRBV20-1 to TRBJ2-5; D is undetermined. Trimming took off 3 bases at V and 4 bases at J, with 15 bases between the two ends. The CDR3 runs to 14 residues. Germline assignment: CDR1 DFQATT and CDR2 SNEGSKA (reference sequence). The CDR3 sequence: CSASDPPLGETQYF. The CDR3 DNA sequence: TGCAGTGCTAGCGACCCCCCCCTTGGAGAGACCCAGTACTTC.

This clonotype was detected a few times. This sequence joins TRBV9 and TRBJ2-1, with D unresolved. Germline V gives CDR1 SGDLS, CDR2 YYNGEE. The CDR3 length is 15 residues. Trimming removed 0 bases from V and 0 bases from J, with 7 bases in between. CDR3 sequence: CASSVAPSSYNEQFF. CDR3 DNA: TGTGCCAGCAGCGTAGCTCCGAGCTCCTACAATGAGCAGTTCTTC.

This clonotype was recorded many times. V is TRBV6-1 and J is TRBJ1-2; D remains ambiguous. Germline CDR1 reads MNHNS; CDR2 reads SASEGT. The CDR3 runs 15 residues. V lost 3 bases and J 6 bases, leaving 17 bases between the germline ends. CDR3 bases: TGTGCCAGCAGTGACATAGACCCTCGGCTGGATGGCTACACCTTC. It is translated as CASSDIDPRLDGYTF.

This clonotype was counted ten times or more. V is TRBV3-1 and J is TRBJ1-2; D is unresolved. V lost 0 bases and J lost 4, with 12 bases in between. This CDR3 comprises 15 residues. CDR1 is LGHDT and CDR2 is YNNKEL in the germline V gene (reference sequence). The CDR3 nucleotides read TGTGCCAGCAGCCAAGATCTGCGGGGTAGCTATGGCTACACCTTC. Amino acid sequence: CASSQDLRGSYGYTF.

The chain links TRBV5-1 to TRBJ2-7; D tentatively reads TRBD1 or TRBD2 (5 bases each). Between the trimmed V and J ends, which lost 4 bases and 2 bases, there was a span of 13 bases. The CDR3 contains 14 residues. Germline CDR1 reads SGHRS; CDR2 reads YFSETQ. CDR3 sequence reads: CASSEGRGTYEQYF. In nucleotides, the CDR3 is TGCGCCAGCAGCGAGGGACGGGGTACCTACGAGCAGTACTTC.

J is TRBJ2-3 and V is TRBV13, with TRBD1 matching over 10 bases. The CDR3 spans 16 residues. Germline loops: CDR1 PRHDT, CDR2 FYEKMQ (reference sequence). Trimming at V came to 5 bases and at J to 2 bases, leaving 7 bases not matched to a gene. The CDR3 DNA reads TGTGCCAGCAGCATAGCGGACAGGGGGAACACAGATACGCAGTATTTT. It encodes CASSIADRGNTDTQYF.

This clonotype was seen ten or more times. The CDR3 DNA is TGTGCCAGCAGCTTAGCGGCCGGGGAGCTGTTTTTT. Encoded protein: CASSLAAGELFF. The rearrangement uses TRBV11-2 and TRBJ2-2, with D uncertain. The V end was cut by 1 base, the J end by 6 bases, with 3 bases between. Germline CDR1 reads SGHAT; CDR2 reads FQNNGV. This CDR3 contains 12 residues. Drawing the rest from reference TRBV11-2 and TRBJ2-2, the complete variable domain is EAGVAQSPRYKIIEKRQSVAFWCNPISGHATLYWYQQILGQGPKLLIQFQNNGVVDDSQLPKDRFSAERLKGVDSTLKIQPAKLEDSAVYLCASSLAAGELFFGEGSRLTVL.

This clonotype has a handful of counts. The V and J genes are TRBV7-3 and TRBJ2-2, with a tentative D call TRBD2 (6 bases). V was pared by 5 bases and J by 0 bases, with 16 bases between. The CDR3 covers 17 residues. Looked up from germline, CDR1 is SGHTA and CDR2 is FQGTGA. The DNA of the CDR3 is TGTGCCAGCAGCCCCTTGTGGGCGGGACCGAACACCGGGGAGCTGTTTTTT. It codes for CASSPLWAGPNTGELFF.

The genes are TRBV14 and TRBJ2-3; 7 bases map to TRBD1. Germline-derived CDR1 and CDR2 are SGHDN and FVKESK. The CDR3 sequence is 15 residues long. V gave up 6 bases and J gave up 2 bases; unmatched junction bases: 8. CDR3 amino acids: CASSEQGTHTDTQYF. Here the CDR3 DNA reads TGTGCCAGCAGTGAACAGGGGACCCACACAGATACGCAGTATTTT.

Written as DNA, the CDR3 is TGCGCCAGCAGTGAAGAGGTCGGGAGTGGATTTCGGTACTTC. Protein product: CASSEEVGSGFRYF. This rearrangement joins TRBV10-2 to TRBJ2-5; D may be TRBD2 (6 bases). Germline assignment: CDR1 WSHSY and CDR2 SAAADI. CDR3 length: 14 amino acids. With 3 bases removed from V and 13 bases from J, the gap between germline ends came to 21 bases.

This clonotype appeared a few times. The CDR3 DNA reads TGTGCCAGCAGTACAGGGGGCTGGCAGCCCCAGCATTTT. As protein: CASSTGGWQPQHF. The rearrangement uses TRBV7-2 and TRBJ1-5, with 9 nucleotides matching TRBD1. CDR3 size: 13 residues. V trimming: 6 bases; J trimming: 7 bases; junction bases outside the gene matches: 4. Per the germline V gene, CDR1 is SGHTA and CDR2 is FQGNSA.

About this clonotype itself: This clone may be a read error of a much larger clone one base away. The chain's CDR3 is CASSQGRLAGEQYF. In DNA form, the CDR3 reads TGTGCCAGCAGCCAAGGAAGACTAGCGGGCGAGCAGTACTTC. This chain uses TRBV3-1 with TRBJ2-7; the match to TRBD2 covers 10 bases. The germline gives CDR1 LGHDT, CDR2 YNNKEL (reference sequence). J lost 6 bases, V lost 1 base, and 3 bases had no gene match. The CDR3 has 14 residues.

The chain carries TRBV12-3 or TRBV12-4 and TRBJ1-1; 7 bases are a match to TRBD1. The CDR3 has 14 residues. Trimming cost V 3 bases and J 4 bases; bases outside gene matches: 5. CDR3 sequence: CASSLGGQATEAFF. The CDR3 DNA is TGTGCCAGCAGTTTGGGTGGACAGGCCACTGAAGCTTTCTTT.

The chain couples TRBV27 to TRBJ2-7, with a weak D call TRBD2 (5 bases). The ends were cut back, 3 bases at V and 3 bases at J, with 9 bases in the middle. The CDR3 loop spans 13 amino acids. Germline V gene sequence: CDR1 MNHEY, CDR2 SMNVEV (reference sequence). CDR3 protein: CASSFPGDYEQYF. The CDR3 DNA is TGTGCCAGCAGTTTCCCCGGGGACTACGAGCAGTACTTC.

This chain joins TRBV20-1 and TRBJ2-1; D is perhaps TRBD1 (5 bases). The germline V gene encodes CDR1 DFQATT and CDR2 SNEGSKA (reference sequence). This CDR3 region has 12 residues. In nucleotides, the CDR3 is TGCGGGATGGACACTTCCTACAATGAGCAGTTCTTC. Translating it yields CGMDTSYNEQFF.

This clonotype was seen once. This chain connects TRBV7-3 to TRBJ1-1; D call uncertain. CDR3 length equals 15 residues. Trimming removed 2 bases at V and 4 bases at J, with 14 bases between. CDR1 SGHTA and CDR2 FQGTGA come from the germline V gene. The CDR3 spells CASSLEFRLGTEAFF. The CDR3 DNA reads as TGTGCCAGCAGCTTAGAGTTTCGGTTGGGCACTGAAGCTTTCTTT.

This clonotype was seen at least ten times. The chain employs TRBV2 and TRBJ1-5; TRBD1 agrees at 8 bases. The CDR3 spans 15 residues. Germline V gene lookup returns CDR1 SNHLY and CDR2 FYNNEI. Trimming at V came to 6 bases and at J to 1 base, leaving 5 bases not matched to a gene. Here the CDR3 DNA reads TGTGCCAGCAGACAGGGGGGGTTGAGCAATCAGCCCCAGCATTTT. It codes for CASRQGGLSNQPQHF. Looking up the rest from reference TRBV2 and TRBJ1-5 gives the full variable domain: EPEVTQTPSHQVTQMGQEVILRCVPISNHLYFYWYRQILGQKVEFLVSFYNNEISEKSEIFDDQFSVERPDGSNFTLKIRSTKLEDSAMYFCASRQGGLSNQPQHFGDGTRLSIL.

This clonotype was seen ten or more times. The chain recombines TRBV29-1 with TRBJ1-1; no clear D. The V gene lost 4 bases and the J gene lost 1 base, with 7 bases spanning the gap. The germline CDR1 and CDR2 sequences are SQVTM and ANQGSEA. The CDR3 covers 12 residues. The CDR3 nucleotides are TGCAGCGTTGTGGTGGAGAACACTGAAGCTTTCTTT. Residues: CSVVVENTEAFF.

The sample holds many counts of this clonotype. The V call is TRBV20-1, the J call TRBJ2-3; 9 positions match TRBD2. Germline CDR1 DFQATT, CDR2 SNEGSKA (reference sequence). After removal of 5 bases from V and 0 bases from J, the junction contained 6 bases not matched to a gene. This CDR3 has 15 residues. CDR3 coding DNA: TGCAGTGCTGGCCGACTAGCGGACAGCACAGATACGCAGTATTTT. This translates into CSAGRLADSTDTQYF.

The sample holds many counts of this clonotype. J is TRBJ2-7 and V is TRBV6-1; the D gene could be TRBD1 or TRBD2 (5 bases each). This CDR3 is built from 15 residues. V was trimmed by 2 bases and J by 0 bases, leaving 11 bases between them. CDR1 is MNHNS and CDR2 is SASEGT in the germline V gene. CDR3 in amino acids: CASSEKWGSSYEQYF. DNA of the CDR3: TGTGCCAGCAGTGAAAAATGGGGGAGCTCCTACGAGCAGTACTTC.